Included here is one T cell receptor (beta chain) sequence, with context. Trimming left V 8 bases short and J 8 bases short, with 18 bases between. CDR1 is LNHDA, CDR2 SQIVND, per germline (reference sequence). The CDR3 consists of 13 residues. Time point specified: newly diagnosed GD, antithyroid drugs for less than 3 months. There was RNA extracted from PBMCs, and the TCR library was made from it. The data stem from a study of regulatory T cells in long-lasting Graves disease. Construction of the TCR beta libraries employed iRepertoire HTBI primers in conjunction with Arm-PCR of CDR3 regions. As handled by the study authors: Across all samples, approximately 68 TRBV segments and around 13 TRBJ segments were identified. In TCRdb, the multiplex PCR reads were re-called with MiXCR into one record per CDR3 protein. The V and J calls come from TCRdb's annotation, not from the publication. The table lists 400,000 to 500,000 distinct CDR3 sequences, about 15% of them singletons.

In addition, the sample was reused for a study of T cells in Graves' hyperthyroidism and ophthalmopathy. That publication notes: Calling Graves' hyperthyroidism stable meant ophthalmopathy did not progress within 18 months. HTBI primers were used for first-round RT-PCR of the TCR CDR3. From stable hyperthyroidism, ophthalmopathy was separated by a 13 V-J model.

The chain has TRBV19 and TRBJ1-2, with D possibly being TRBD1 (6 bases). This specimen consisted of peripheral blood mononuclear cells (PBMCs), obtained at new diagnosis, from a patient treated with antithyroid drugs. This sequence originates from a woman between 25 and 40 years old with Graves disease. The CDR3 loop is CASGFGSGVGYTF. CDR3 nucleotides: TGTGCCAGTGGCTTTGGTTCAGGGGTCGGCTACACCTTC.